The TCR beta chain under discussion was sequenced for a study of CD8 T cells in ankylosing spondylitis. This clonotype showed up just a few times. Its specificity is not known. From the 5' RACE reads, TCRdb called clonotypes with MiXCR, one entry per CDR3 protein. The sample contains 500,000 to 550,000 distinct CDR3 sequences, over 9.5% of which appear only once. V was cut by 0 bases and J by 2 bases, with 17 bases left in between. The germline gives CDR1 DFQATT, CDR2 SNEGSKA (reference sequence). The CDR3 runs 17 residues. Regarding the study as a whole: Eight highly homologous variants formed a TCR beta motif that appeared characteristic of ankylosing spondylitis blood. Reports say disease-linked clones showed up significantly more in matched ankylosing spondylitis synovial fluid.

Material for sequencing was blood, either unsorted or a sorted T cell fraction (not recorded which). The V call is TRBV20-1, the J call TRBJ2-1; possibly TRBD1 for D (5 bases). This sequence originates from a male donor with ankylosing spondylitis. CDR3 nucleotide sequence: TGCAGTGCTAGAGATCGTCAGACAGTTAAGACCTACAATGAGCAGTTCTTC. Translation: CSARDRQTVKTYNEQFF.